The rows below give T cell receptor beta chains drawn from one sample of a study of control samples from healthy donors and cancer patients. Produced via immunoSEQ multiplex PCR; TCRdb's table is partial and in-frame only. The table has 200,000 to 250,000 clones, around 94% seen once. The sequenced material came from blood. The receptors here all came from a man aged 50-60 years in good health. CDR3s include the opening cysteine and the closing phenylalanine or tryptophan. D genes are given only for firm matches. Part of the rows lack a size; the others show once, few, many or a class for expanded clones.

D gene | J gene | clone size | V gene | CDR3 DNA | CDR3 protein
. | TRBJ1-5 | . | TRBV15 | TGTGCCACCAGCAGAGATGACCTCTTATCGGCCCAGCATTTT | CATSRDDLLSAQHF
. | TRBJ1-4 | once | TRBV5-8 | TGTGCCAGCAGCTCAGGGTTTGCAACTAATGAAAAACTGTTTTTT | CASSSGFATNEKLFF
TRBD1 | TRBJ1-6 | once | TRBV7-3 | TGTGCCAGCAGCGCGGACAGGGGAGCCCTCCACTTT | CASSADRGALHF
. | TRBJ2-2 | . | TRBV5-4 | TGTGCCAGCAGCTCCGGGAACCCTGCCTACACCGGGGAGCTGTTTTTT | CASSSGNPAYTGELFF
TRBD2 | TRBJ2-3 | . | TRBV25-1 | TGTGCCAGCAGTGCCTCTACTAGCGGGGTTGGCACAGATACGCAGTATTTT | CASSASTSGVGTDTQYF
. | TRBJ1-4 | . | TRBV19 | TGTGCCAGTAGGGATCGGGGCAGGGCTGGCACTAATGAAAAACTGTTTTTT | CASRDRGRAGTNEKLFF
. | TRBJ2-1 | . | TRBV5-1 | TGCGCCAGCAGTTTAGGAACAGGTTCCTACAATGAGCAGTTCTTC | CASSLGTGSYNEQFF
. | TRBJ1-1 | . | TRBV5-6 | TGTGCCAGCAGCTTGGCGCTCAGGGGAAAAGGCACTGAAGCTTTCTTT | CASSLALRGKGTEAFF
TRBD1 | TRBJ1-5 | . | TRBV4-2 | TGTGCCAGCAGCCTTACGGCCGGGACAGGGCTGGTTAGCAATCAGCCCCAGCATTTT | CASSLTAGTGLVSNQPQHF
. | TRBJ1-6 | . | TRBV2 | TGTGCCAGCAGTGATTGGGGGGGTAGCTCCTATAATTCACCCCTCCACTTT | CASSDWGGSSYNSPLHF
. | TRBJ2-4 | . | TRBV5-4 | TGTGCCAGCAGCTGGGGGGATCGGGCCAAAAACATTCAGTACTTC | CASSWGDRAKNIQYF
. | TRBJ1-2 | . | TRBV7-2 | TGTGCCAGCAGAAGGAGACAGCTTAACTATGGCTACACCTTC | CASRRRQLNYGYTF
. | TRBJ1-2 | . | TRBV28 | TGTGCCAGCAGTCTACCAGGTGCTAACTATGGCTACACCTTC | CASSLPGANYGYTF
. | TRBJ1-4 | . | TRBV30 | TGTGCCTGGAGTGCCAGCCGGCCTTCTGGGAAACTGTTTTTT | CAWSASRPSGKLFF
. | TRBJ1-2 | . | TRBV5-1 | TGCGCCAGCAGGTGGGGGCAGGGAAGATTCTATGGCTACACCTTC | CASRWGQGRFYGYTF
. | TRBJ1-1 | . | TRBV30 | TGTGCCACTTCCCAGGACCGGGCCCACACTGAAGCTTTCTTT | CATSQDRAHTEAFF
. | TRBJ2-1 | . | TRBV9 | TGTGCCAGCAGCGCGCTCACTGGATACAATGAGCAGTTCTTC | CASSALTGYNEQFF
TRBD1 | TRBJ1-6 | once | TRBV4-1 | TGCGCCAGCAGCCAAGATCCGGGACAGGGCTTTTCACCCCTCCACTTT | CASSQDPGQGFSPLHF
. | TRBJ1-1 | . | TRBV3-1/TRBV3-2 | TGTGCCAGCAGCCAGGACTACAGCGTGTCTGAAGCTTTCTTT | CASSQDYSVSEAFF
TRBD1 | TRBJ1-5 | . | TRBV29-1 | TGCAGCGTCCGAGACCGGGACAGGTATCAGCCCCAGCATTTT | CSVRDRDRYQPQHF
TRBD1 | TRBJ2-3 | . | TRBV28 | TGTGCCAGCAGTTTGACGCGACAGGGGGCTGATACGCAGTATTTT | CASSLTRQGADTQYF
. | TRBJ1-1 | . | TRBV3-1/TRBV3-2 | TGTGCCAGCAGCCCAACCATAGGTGAAGCTTTCTTT | CASSPTIGEAFF
TRBD1 | TRBJ2-7 | . | TRBV6-5 | TGTGCCAGCAGATACCTCCGGGACAGGGGCGAGCAGTACTTC | CASRYLRDRGEQYF
TRBD1 | TRBJ1-6 | . | TRBV18 | TGTGCCAGCTCACCACCGTCAGGCCAGGGGGCCATAAATTCACCCCTCCACTTT | CASSPPSGQGAINSPLHF
. | TRBJ1-1 | . | TRBV7-8 | TGTGCCAGCAGCTTCCCCCTACGATGGAACACTGAAGCTTTCTTT | CASSFPLRWNTEAFF
TRBD1 | TRBJ1-4 | once | TRBV18 | TGTGCCAGCTCACGGGACAGCCCTCCAACTAATGAAAAACTGTTTTTT | CASSRDSPPTNEKLFF
. | TRBJ2-5 | . | TRBV6-5 | TGTGCCAGCAGGACATTGATTCAAGAGACCCAGTACTTC | CASRTLIQETQYF
TRBD1 | TRBJ2-2 | . | TRBV2 | TGTGCCAGCAGGGTGACAGGGTCAACCGGGGAGCTGTTTTTT | CASRVTGSTGELFF
. | TRBJ1-1 | . | TRBV7-2 | TGTGCCAGCAGCCCCCTGACAGCTTTGGGCACTGAAGCTTTCTTT | CASSPLTALGTEAFF
TRBD1 | TRBJ1-2 | . | TRBV5-1 | TGCGCCAGCAGCCCAAGGACAGGGGGCATTAACTATGGCTACACCTTC | CASSPRTGGINYGYTF
. | TRBJ1-1 | . | TRBV6-4 | TGTGCCAGCAGTGACTCTAGGGACACTAGCTCCATGAACACTGAAGCTTTCTTT | CASSDSRDTSSMNTEAFF
TRBD1 | TRBJ1-2 | . | TRBV2 | TGTGCCAGCAGTGCTGCCGGGACAGGGGGCTATGGCTACACCTTC | CASSAAGTGGYGYTF
. | TRBJ1-5 | once | TRBV6-1 | TGTGCCAGCAGTGAAGCTCCAGGGGCCGACAATCAGCCCCAGCATTTT | CASSEAPGADNQPQHF
TRBD2 | TRBJ2-1 | . | TRBV10-3 | TGTGCCGCCGCCTTTGAGCGGGGGACATACAATGAGCAGTTCTTC | CAAAFERGTYNEQFF
. | TRBJ1-2 | . | TRBV7-9 | TGTGCCAGCAGCTCCTATGGGGGCTACACCTTC | CASSSYGGYTF
. | TRBJ1-4 | . | TRBV19 | TGTGCCAGTAGGGATGCAACTAATGAAAAACTGTTTTTT | CASRDATNEKLFF
. | TRBJ2-3 | . | TRBV6-5 | TGTGCCAGCAGGGCAAGGGCGGGTACGCAGTATTTT | CASRARAGTQYF
TRBD1 | TRBJ1-3 | . | TRBV4-3 | TGCGCCACTCCGGGACAGGACGGAAACACCATATATTTT | CATPGQDGNTIYF
TRBD1 | TRBJ2-5 | . | TRBV5-4 | TGTGCCAGCAGCTCCAAGACAGGGGAGAAGACCCAGTACTTC | CASSSKTGEKTQYF
. | TRBJ2-5 | . | TRBV4-2 | TGTGCCAGCAGCCTCAGGGGCGGCGGGGAAGCCGAAGAGACCCAGTACTTC | CASSLRGGGEAEETQYF
. | TRBJ1-5 | . | TRBV28 | TGTGCCAGCACCCCCCCGGATCAGCCCCAGCATTTT | CASTPPDQPQHF
. | TRBJ1-3 | . | TRBV5-5 | TGTGCCAGCAGCTTGTTGCAGGGCTCTGGAAACACCATATATTTT | CASSLLQGSGNTIYF
TRBD1 | TRBJ1-2 | once | TRBV6-5 | TGTGCCAGCAGTCCTCGACAGGGGATCGGCTACACCTTC | CASSPRQGIGYTF
. | TRBJ1-1 | . | TRBV6-5 | TGTGCCAGCAGATGGGGGGAGAACACTGAAGCTTTCTTT | CASRWGENTEAFF
. | TRBJ2-2 | . | TRBV9 | TGTGCCAGCAGCGTAGATAGAACGGGCACCGGGGAGCTGTTTTTT | CASSVDRTGTGELFF
TRBD1 | TRBJ2-1 | . | TRBV11-2 | TGTGCCAGCAGCTTCGGGACAGGCTCCTACAATGAGCAGTTCTTC | CASSFGTGSYNEQFF
. | TRBJ1-6 | . | TRBV30 | TGTGCCTGGAGTAGGGCTTCACCCCTCCACTTT | CAWSRASPLHF
TRBD2 | TRBJ2-1 | . | TRBV11-2 | TGTGCCAGCTCTAGCGGAACCTACAATGAGCAGTTCTTC | CASSSGTYNEQFF
. | TRBJ2-1 | . | TRBV7-2 | TGTGCCAGCAGCCCCGGACAGATTTACAATGAGCAGTTCTTC | CASSPGQIYNEQFF
TRBD1 | TRBJ2-7 | . | TRBV19 | TGTGCCAGTAGGTTGGGACAGGGGAAGGACGAGCAGTACTTC | CASRLGQGKDEQYF
. | TRBJ1-4 | . | TRBV19 | TGTGCCAGTAGCCGAAGGCCCGGAGGGGAAAAACTGTTTTTT | CASSRRPGGEKLFF
. | TRBJ1-6 | . | TRBV7-9 | TGTGCCAGCAGCTCGACAGGTAGCCGAAATTCACCCCTCCACTTT | CASSSTGSRNSPLHF
. | TRBJ2-2 | . | TRBV4-1 | TGCGCCAGCAGCCAAGATCAAAGTCTAGCGATGAACACCGGGGAGCTGTTTTTT | CASSQDQSLAMNTGELFF
. | TRBJ2-3 | . | TRBV10-3 | TGTGCCATAGGACCGGGGACAGATACGCAGTATTTT | CAIGPGTDTQYF
. | TRBJ1-3 | . | TRBV7-2 | TGTGCCAGCAGCTGGATGTTAAGGGGGGGAAAATCTGGAAACACCATATATTTT | CASSWMLRGGKSGNTIYF
. | TRBJ1-5 | . | TRBV28 | TGTGCCAGCAATTCGCTCGGACAAGGACTTAATCAGCCCCAGCATTTT | CASNSLGQGLNQPQHF
. | TRBJ1-4 | once | TRBV28 | TGTGCCAGCAGTTCCCTAGGGACGGCTAAGGATGAAAAACTGTTTTTT | CASSSLGTAKDEKLFF